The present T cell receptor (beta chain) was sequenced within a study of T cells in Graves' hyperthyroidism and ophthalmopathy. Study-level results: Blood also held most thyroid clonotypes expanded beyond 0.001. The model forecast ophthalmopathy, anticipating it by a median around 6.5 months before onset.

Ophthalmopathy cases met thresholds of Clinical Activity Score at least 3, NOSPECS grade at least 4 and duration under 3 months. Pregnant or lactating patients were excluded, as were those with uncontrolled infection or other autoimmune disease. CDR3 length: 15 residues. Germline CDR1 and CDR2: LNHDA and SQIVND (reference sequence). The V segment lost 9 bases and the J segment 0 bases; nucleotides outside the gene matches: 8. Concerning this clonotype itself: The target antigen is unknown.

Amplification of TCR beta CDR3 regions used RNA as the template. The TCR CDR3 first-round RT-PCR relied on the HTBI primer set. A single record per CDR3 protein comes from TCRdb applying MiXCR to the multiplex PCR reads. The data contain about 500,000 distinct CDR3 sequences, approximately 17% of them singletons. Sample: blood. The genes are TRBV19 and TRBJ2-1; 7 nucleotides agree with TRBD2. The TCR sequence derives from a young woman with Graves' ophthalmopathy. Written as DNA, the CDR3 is TGTGCCAGCGGCAAGCGGGGAAGCTCCTACAATGAGCAGTTCTTC. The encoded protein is CASGKRGSSYNEQFF.